The clone carrying this T cell receptor (beta chain) was counted a single time. The target antigen is unknown. This CDR3 region has 14 residues. Germline V gives CDR1 LNHDA, CDR2 SQIVND (reference sequence). The junction had 8 bases not matched to a gene; V was cut back by 9 bases and J by 4 bases. Some clones are missing from TCRdb's copy, which holds only in-frame ones; the method was immunoSEQ multiplex PCR. The sample has 500,000 or so clones, around 90% seen once; the top ten hold around 13%. The record originates from a study of Ad26.COV2.S vaccination and SARS-CoV-2 variants. Regarding the study as a whole: Analytic work on TCR breadth and depth might have understated the full extent of total T cell responses. For non-spike TCRs, breadth in vaccine recipients resembled that in placebo recipients.

The treatment here: around 19 received Ad26.COV2.S at low or high dose, single or two shots; 5 received placebo; per-sample allocation not given. Sampling occurred on day 63 after the first vaccine or placebo injection. A Boston donor was an adult aged 18-55 years. The V call is TRBV19, the J call TRBJ2-2; 7 bases match TRBD1. This sequence originates from a person aged 18 to 59 who received the Ad26.COV2.S COVID-19 vaccine or a placebo. Sequencing used peripheral blood, obtained in a trial of Ad26.COV2.S vaccine versus placebo. The CDR3 nucleotides are TGTGCCAGCTCCCGGGACAGCCTCACCGGGGAGCTGTTTTTT. It is translated as CASSRDSLTGELFF.